This T cell receptor beta chain appears in the sequencing data of a study of monozygotic twins with inflammatory bowel disease. The CDR3 covers 17 residues. Study results and limitations: Whereas healthy co-twins had higher TCRbeta diversity (inverse Simpson), IBD patients had lower diversity. Healthy twins showed more clonotype sharing with others than IBD patients, especially patients with disease activity.

Reprocessing the 5' RACE reads, TCRdb reports a single entry for every CDR3 protein and omits DNA. The sample's table shows about 380,000 distinct CDR3 sequences. As regards this clonotype: Antigen unknown.

Researchers collected more than 2 ml of blood per donor. The authors isolated total RNA from whole blood without sorting T cells. The chain employs TRBV12-3 or TRBV12-4 and TRBJ2-6; the TCRdb D gene call, TRBD2, has no DNA to confirm it. This TCR came from a human donor with ulcerative colitis or Crohn's disease, or a healthy co-twin of an affected twin (not recorded which). Sequencing was done on a sample of blood. The CDR3 is CASLHWRTSSGANVLTF.